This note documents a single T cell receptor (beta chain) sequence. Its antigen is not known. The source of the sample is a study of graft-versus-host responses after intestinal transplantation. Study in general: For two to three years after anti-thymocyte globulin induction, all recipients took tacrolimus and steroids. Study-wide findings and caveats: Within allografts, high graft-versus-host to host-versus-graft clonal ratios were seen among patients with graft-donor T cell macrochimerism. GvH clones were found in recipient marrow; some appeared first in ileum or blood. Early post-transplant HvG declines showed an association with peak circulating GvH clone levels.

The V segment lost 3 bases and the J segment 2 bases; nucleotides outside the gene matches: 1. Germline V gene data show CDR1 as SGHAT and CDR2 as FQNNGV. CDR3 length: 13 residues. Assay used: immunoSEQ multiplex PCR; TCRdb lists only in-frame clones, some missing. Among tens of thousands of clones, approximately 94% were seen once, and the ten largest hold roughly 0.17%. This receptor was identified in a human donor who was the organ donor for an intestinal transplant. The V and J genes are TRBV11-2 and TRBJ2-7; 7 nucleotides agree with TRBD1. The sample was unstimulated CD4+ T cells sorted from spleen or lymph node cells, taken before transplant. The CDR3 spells CASSFTGAYEQYF. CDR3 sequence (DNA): TGTGCCAGCAGCTTTACAGGGGCCTACGAGCAGTACTTC. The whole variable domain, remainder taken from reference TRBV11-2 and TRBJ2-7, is EAGVAQSPRYKIIEKRQSVAFWCNPISGHATLYWYQQILGQGPKLLIQFQNNGVVDDSQLPKDRFSAERLKGVDSTLKIQPAKLEDSAVYLCASSFTGAYEQYFGPGTRLTVT.